The following is a T cell receptor beta chain sequence with its context. Its specificity is unknown. The length of the CDR3 is 15 residues. Per germline, CDR1 MNHEY and CDR2 SMNVEV (reference sequence). The germline V and J ends were trimmed by 5 bases and 8 bases, with 18 bases remaining between them. Sequenced by immunoSEQ multiplex PCR; TCRdb stores in-frame clones only, minus some. Here the sample spans about 260,000 clones, approximately 93% being singletons. This sample stems from a study of T cell responses to AZD1222 COVID-19 vaccine. Study results and limitations: Donors were largely white British and mainly female; clonal diversity was possibly underestimated.

The receptor was derived from an adult in good health. The material sequenced was peripheral blood, taken on day 0 of AZD1222 vaccination. The chain links TRBV27 to TRBJ1-4, with D maybe TRBD1 (5 bases). The CDR3 bases are TGTGCCAGCAGTCCCTCGACAGACTCAAGGGAAAAACTGTTTTTT. Protein product: CASSPSTDSREKLFF.